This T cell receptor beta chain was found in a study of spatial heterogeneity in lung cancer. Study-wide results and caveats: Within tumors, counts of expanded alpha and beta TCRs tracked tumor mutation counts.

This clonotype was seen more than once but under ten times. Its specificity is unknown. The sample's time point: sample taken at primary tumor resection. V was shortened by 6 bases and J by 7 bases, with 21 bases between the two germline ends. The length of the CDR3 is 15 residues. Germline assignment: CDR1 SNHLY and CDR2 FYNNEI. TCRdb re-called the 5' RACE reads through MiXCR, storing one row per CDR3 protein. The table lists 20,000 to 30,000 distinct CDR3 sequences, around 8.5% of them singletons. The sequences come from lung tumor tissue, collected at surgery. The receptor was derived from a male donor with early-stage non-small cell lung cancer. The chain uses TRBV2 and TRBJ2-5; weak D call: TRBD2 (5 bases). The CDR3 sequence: CASSSQGSGVGTQYF. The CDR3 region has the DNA TGTGCCAGCAGCTCCCAAGGGTCCGGGGTGGGGACCCAGTACTTC.